This entry is about one TCR beta chain. Through template switching, UMIs that included a 6-nucleotide sample barcode were added. TCRdb processed the 5' RACE reads again and assigns one entry to each CDR3 protein, with no DNA. The sample's table shows about 210,000 distinct CDR3 sequences. The source of the sample is a study of monozygotic twins with inflammatory bowel disease. The V gene's germline CDR1 is SGHRS and CDR2 YFSETQ. This CDR3 has 14 residues. Total RNA isolation used whole blood (no T cell sorting was performed). The chain employs TRBV5-1 and TRBJ2-5; TCRdb returns TRBD2, unconfirmable since there is no DNA. Material for sequencing was blood. This clonotype was obtained from a human donor with ulcerative colitis or Crohn's disease, or a healthy co-twin of an affected twin (not recorded which). The CDR3 here is CASSLVGVQETQYF.